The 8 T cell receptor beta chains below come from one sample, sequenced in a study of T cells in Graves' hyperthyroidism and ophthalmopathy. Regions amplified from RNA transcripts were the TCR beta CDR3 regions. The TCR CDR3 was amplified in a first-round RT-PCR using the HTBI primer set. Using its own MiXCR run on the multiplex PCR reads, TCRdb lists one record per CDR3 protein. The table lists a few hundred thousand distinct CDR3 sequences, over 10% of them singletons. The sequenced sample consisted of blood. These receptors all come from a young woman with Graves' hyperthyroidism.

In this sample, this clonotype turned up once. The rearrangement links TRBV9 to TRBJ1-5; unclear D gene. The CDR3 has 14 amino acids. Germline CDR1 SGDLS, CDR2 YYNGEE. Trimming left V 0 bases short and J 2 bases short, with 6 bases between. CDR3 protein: CASSVGEGNQPQHF. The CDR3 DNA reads TGTGCCAGCAGCGTAGGGGAAGGCAATCAGCCCCAGCATTTT.

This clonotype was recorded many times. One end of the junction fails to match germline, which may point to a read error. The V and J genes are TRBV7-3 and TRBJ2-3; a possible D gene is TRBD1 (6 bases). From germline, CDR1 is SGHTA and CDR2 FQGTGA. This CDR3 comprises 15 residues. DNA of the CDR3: TGTGTCAGCAGCAGCAGGGGTTTGAGCACAGATACGCAGTATTTT. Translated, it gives CVSSSRGLSTDTQYF.

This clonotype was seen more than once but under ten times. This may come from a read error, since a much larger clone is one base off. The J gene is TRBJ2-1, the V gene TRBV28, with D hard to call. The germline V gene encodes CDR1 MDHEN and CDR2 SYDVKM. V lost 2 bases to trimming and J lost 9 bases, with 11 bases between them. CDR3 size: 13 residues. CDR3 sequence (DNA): TGTGCCAGCAGTTTAAGGGCCGGAGTTGAGCAGTTCTTC. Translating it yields CASSLRAGVEQFF.

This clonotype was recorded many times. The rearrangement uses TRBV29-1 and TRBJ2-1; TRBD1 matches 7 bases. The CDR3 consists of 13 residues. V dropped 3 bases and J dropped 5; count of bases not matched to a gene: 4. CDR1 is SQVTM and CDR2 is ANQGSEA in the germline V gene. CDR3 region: CSVEGQPNNEQFF. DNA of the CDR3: TGCAGCGTTGAGGGACAGCCCAACAATGAGCAGTTCTTC.

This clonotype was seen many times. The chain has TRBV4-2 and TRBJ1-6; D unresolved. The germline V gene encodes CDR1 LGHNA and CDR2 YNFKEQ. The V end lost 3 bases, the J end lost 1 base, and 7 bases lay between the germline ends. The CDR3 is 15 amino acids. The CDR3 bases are TGTGCCAGCAGCCAGGACGGATCCTATAATTCACCCCTCCACTTT. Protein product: CASSQDGSYNSPLHF.

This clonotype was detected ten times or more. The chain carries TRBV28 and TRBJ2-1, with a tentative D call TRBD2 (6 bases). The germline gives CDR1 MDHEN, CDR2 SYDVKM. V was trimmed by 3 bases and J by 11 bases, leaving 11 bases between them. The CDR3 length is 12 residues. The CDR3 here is CASSFRETKQFF. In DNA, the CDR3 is TGTGCCAGCAGTTTCCGGGAGACGAAGCAGTTCTTC.

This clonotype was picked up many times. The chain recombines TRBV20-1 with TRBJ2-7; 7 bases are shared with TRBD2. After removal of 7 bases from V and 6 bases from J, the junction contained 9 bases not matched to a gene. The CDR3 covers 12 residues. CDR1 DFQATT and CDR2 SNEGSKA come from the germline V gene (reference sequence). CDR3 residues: CSVGGGIREQYF. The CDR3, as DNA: TGCAGTGTGGGGGGAGGGATCCGCGAGCAGTACTTC.

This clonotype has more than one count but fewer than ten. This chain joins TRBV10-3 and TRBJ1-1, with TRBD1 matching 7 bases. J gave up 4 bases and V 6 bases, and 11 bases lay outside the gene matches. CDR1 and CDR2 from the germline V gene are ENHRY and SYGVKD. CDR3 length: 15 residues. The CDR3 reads CAIRGGGQSSTEAFF. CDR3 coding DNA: TGTGCCATCAGGGGGGGGGGACAGAGTAGCACTGAAGCTTTCTTT.